Below are 17 T cell receptor beta chains sequenced from a single sample in a study of CD8+CD57+ T cells in acquired aplastic anemia. Genomic DNA was employed as the template in profiling TCR beta VDJ and CDR3. In TCRdb, the reads were re-called with MiXCR into one record per CDR3 protein. The sample consists of approximately 130,000 distinct CDR3 sequences, 58% of them appearing once. The sequenced patients had an expansion of CD8+CD57+ cells seen by flow cytometry. Sequencing was done on a sample of sorted CD4+, CD8+, or CD8+CD57+ T cells (not recorded which) from PBMCs. The receptor source for this set is a human donor with aplastic anemia.

This clonotype was found a few times. The V and J genes are TRBV7-3 and TRBJ2-7; TRBD2 might be the D (5 bases). Germline V gene lookup returns CDR1 SGHTA and CDR2 FQGTGA. CDR3 length: 13 amino acids. Trimming removed 2 bases from V and 3 bases from J, with 8 bases in between. CDR3 sequence: CASSLVEGYEQYF. The CDR3, as DNA: TGTGCCAGCAGCTTAGTCGAGGGCTACGAGCAGTACTTC.

This clonotype appeared once. The CDR3 DNA follows: TGTGCCAGTAGTTTCCGGGGGGATACGCAGTATTTT. It translates to CASSFRGDTQYF. The V call is TRBV19, the J call TRBJ2-3, with TRBD2 as a possible D gene (6 bases). The CDR3 is made up of 12 amino acids. Germline lookup yields CDR1 LNHDA and CDR2 SQIVND (reference sequence). V shed 5 bases and J shed 6 bases, with 9 bases lying between them.

The rearrangement links TRBV20-1 to TRBJ2-3; TRBD1 matches 10 bases. Unmatched junction bases numbered 6, after V lost 6 bases and J lost 9 bases. Germline V gives CDR1 DFQATT, CDR2 SNEGSKA (reference sequence). The CDR3 contains 12 residues. In nucleotides, the CDR3 is TGCAGTGCCGGATTGGGACAGGGGACGCAGTATTTT. Its protein is CSAGLGQGTQYF.

This clonotype was counted between two and nine times. The chain combines TRBV18 with TRBJ2-2; D is perhaps TRBD1 or TRBD2 (5 bases each). V was clipped by 2 bases and J by 0 bases, with 10 bases between them. The germline V gene encodes CDR1 KGHSH and CDR2 LQKENI. This CDR3 spans 16 amino acids. The CDR3 DNA follows: TGTGCCAGCTCACCAACCGGGACGCCGAACACCGGGGAGCTGTTTTTT. This sequence encodes CASSPTGTPNTGELFF. Complete variable domain (other parts from reference TRBV18 and TRBJ2-2): NAGVMQNPRHLVRRRGQEARLRCSPMKGHSHVYWYRQLPEEGLKFMVYLQKENIIDESGMPKERFSAEFPKEGPSILRIQQVVRGDSAAYFCASSPTGTPNTGELFFGEGSRLTVL.

About this clonotype itself: Being one base from a much bigger clone, this may be a read error. The chain is built from TRBV11-2 and TRBJ2-1; TRBD1 is a possible D gene (5 bases). From germline, CDR1 is SGHAT and CDR2 FQNNGV. The CDR3 runs to 14 residues. The germline V and J ends were trimmed by 5 bases and 4 bases, with 12 bases remaining between them. The CDR3 coding sequence is TGTGCCAGCAGCCTGAACAGGCGGTACAATGAGCAGTTCTTC. It yields the protein CASSLNRRYNEQFF. Drawing the rest from reference TRBV11-2 and TRBJ2-1, the complete variable domain is EAGVAQSPRYKIIEKRQSVAFWCNPISGHATLYWYQQILGQGPKLLIQFQNNGVVDDSQLPKDRFSAERLKGVDSTLKIQPAKLEDSAVYLCASSLNRRYNEQFFGPGTRLTVL.

The rearrangement links TRBV6-1 to TRBJ1-1, with 10 bases lining up with TRBD1. The CDR3 sequence is 14 residues long. Germline values: CDR1 MNHNS, CDR2 SASEGT. Germline trimming cut 7 bases from V and 5 bases from J; bases unmatched to any gene: 7. In DNA, the CDR3 is TGTGCCAGCACGGACAGGGGGAAGACGACTGAAGCTTTCTTT. Translating gives CASTDRGKTTEAFF.

CDR3 region: CATRATGAYEQYF. CDR3 nucleotides: TGTGCCACTAGAGCTACAGGGGCCTACGAGCAGTACTTC. The chain combines TRBV27 with TRBJ2-7; TRBD1 matches 7 bases. The CDR3 sequence is 13 residues long. J lost 2 bases, V lost 10 bases, and 8 bases had no gene match. Germline V gene lookup returns CDR1 MNHEY and CDR2 SMNVEV (reference sequence).

The V call is TRBV24-1, the J call TRBJ1-4; D might be TRBD1 (6 bases). V lost 5 bases and J lost 3, with 15 bases in between. This CDR3 has 16 amino acids. CDR1 and CDR2 (germline): KGHDR, SFDVKD. This CDR3 reads CATSAPYRVPNEKLFF. The CDR3 DNA is TGTGCCACCAGTGCTCCGTACAGGGTTCCTAATGAAAAACTGTTTTTT.

The chain recombines TRBV19 with TRBJ2-7; tentatively, D is TRBD2 (7 bases). The CDR3 covers 14 residues. Per the germline V gene, CDR1 is LNHDA and CDR2 is SQIVND (reference sequence). The germline V and J ends were trimmed by 5 bases and 5 bases, with 16 bases remaining between them. The CDR3 is CASSGGAGTNEQYF. The CDR3 DNA reads TGTGCCAGTAGTGGGGGGGCAGGTACCAACGAGCAGTACTTC.

V gene TRBV12-3 or TRBV12-4 combines with J gene TRBJ2-7, with D maybe TRBD1 (5 bases). Trimming stripped 3 bases from V and 6 bases from J, with 15 bases between. This CDR3 comprises 14 residues. CDR3 sequence (DNA): TGTGCCAGCAGTTTTCAACTATCCCAGGGCGAGCAGTACTTC. As protein: CASSFQLSQGEQYF.

This chain links TRBV7-3 with TRBJ2-3; possibly TRBD1 or TRBD2 for D (5 bases each). Germline V gene data show CDR1 as SGHTA and CDR2 as FQGTGA. This CDR3 is 16 amino acids long. V was trimmed by 1 base and J by 2 bases, leaving 13 bases between them. The CDR3: CASSLNPRGITDTQYF. DNA of the CDR3: TGTGCCAGCAGCTTAAACCCGAGGGGTATCACAGATACGCAGTATTTT.

The chain couples TRBV20-1 to TRBJ2-3; TRBD2 matches 8 bases. This CDR3 region has 14 residues. V lost 3 bases to trimming and J lost 3 bases; unmatched junction nucleotides: 5. In germline, CDR1 is DFQATT, CDR2 SNEGSKA (reference sequence). CDR3 DNA sequence: TGCAGTGCTAGCCCGGGACTAGATACAGATACGCAGTATTTT. Residues: CSASPGLDTDTQYF.

There are a few counts of this clonotype. The V call is TRBV25-1, the J call TRBJ1-6; unclear D gene. With 11 bases removed from V and 7 bases from J, the gap between germline ends came to 15 bases. CDR3 length: 13 residues. From germline, CDR1 is MGHDK and CDR2 SYGVNS. DNA for the CDR3: TGTGCCTCGTCGGGTCCAAACAATTCACCCCTCCACTTT. The encoded protein is CASSGPNNSPLHF.

The rearrangement uses TRBV6-4 and TRBJ2-6, with TRBD1 as a possible D gene (5 bases). The CDR3 covers 15 residues. The ends were cut back, 2 bases at V and 0 bases at J, with 5 bases in the middle. Germline V gene sequence: CDR1 MRHNA, CDR2 SNTAGT. CDR3 loop: CASSDQGSGANVLTF. DNA of the CDR3: TGTGCCAGCAGTGACCAGGGCTCTGGGGCCAACGTCCTGACTTTC.

The V call is TRBV10-1, the J call TRBJ2-7; D gene uncertain. This CDR3 has 12 amino acids. From germline, CDR1 is WNHNN and CDR2 SYGVQD (reference sequence). Trimming took off 3 bases at V and 2 bases at J, with 5 bases between the two ends. The CDR3 DNA reads as TGCGCCAGCAGTGATACCGCCTACGAGCAGTACTTC. Protein sequence: CASSDTAYEQYF.

In regard to this clonotype: Sequence at one end of the junction differs from germline and may be a read error. This sequence joins TRBV19 and TRBJ2-1; tentatively, D is TRBD2 (5 bases). This CDR3 has 13 amino acids. Germline V gene sequence: CDR1 LNHDA, CDR2 SQIVND (reference sequence). CDR3 residues: CASSPGEGNGQFF. For the CDR3, the DNA is TGTGCCAGTAGTCCAGGTGAGGGCAATGGGCAGTTCTTC.

The gene calls are TRBV25-1 and TRBJ2-2, with D uncertain. V lost 1 base to trimming and J lost 1 base, with 4 bases between them. This CDR3 is 14 amino acids long. CDR1 and CDR2 (germline): MGHDK, SYGVNS. The CDR3 region is CASSEFKNTGELFF. CDR3 in DNA: TGTGCCAGCAGTGAATTCAAGAACACCGGGGAGCTGTTTTTT.